The subject of this entry is one T cell receptor beta chain. The antigen remains unidentified. These data come from a study of cytomegalovirus exposure and HLA in healthy donors. About the research overall: There were some 400 genotyped donors. Of these, 81% fell in the genetic ancestry cluster associated with self-reported Caucasian donors. Notes on the study in general: At a 0.05 false discovery rate, a later analysis found 15,000 to 20,000 TCR beta sequences to be associated with HLA alleles.

PCR involved 60 Vbeta and 13 Jbeta primers. This table comes from immunoSEQ multiplex PCR, and its TCRdb copy is limited to in-frame clones, with some not included. This table has about 120,000 clones, approximately 80% appearing once. The germline V and J ends were trimmed by 4 bases and 10 bases, with 20 bases remaining between them. Germline V CDR1 and CDR2: MGHRA, YSYEKL. There are 15 residues in the CDR3. The TCR originated in a woman in her twenties or thirties in good health and CMV-seronegative. The chain has TRBV4-1 and TRBJ2-1; unclear D gene. Source material: PBMCs. CDR3 DNA: TGCGCCAGCAGCCTCGAGCCTATTAATTTGGGCGAGCAGTTCTTC. Translation gives CASSLEPINLGEQFF.